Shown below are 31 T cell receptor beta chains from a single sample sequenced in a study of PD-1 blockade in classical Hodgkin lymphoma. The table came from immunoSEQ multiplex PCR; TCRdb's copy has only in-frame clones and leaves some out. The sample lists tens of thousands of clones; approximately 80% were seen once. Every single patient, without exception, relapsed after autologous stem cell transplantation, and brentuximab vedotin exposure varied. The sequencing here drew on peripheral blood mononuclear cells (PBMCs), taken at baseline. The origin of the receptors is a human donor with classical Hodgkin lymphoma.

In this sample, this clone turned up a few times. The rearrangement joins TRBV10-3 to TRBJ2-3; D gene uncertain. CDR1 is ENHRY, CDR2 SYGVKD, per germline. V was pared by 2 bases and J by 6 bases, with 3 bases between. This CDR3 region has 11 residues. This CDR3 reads CAISEGDTQYF. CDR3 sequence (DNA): TGTGCCATCAGTGAGGGGGATACGCAGTATTTT.

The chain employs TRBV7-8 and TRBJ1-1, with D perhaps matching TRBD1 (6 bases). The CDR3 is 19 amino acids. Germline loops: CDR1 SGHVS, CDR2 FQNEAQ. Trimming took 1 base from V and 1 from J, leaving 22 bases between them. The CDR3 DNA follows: TGTGCCAGCAGCTTAGTTCGGTTCTTCATCAGGGGAGAGAACACTGAAGCTTTCTTT. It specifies CASSLVRFFIRGENTEAFF.

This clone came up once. CDR3 DNA: TGTGCCAGCCGGGACAGGGGTATTTACGAGCAGTACTTC. Its translation is CASRDRGIYEQYF. This chain links TRBV18 with TRBJ2-7, with TRBD1 matching 10 bases. Germline V gene sequence: CDR1 KGHSH, CDR2 LQKENI. After removal of 8 bases from V and 4 bases from J, the junction contained 5 bases not matched to a gene. This CDR3 comprises 13 residues.

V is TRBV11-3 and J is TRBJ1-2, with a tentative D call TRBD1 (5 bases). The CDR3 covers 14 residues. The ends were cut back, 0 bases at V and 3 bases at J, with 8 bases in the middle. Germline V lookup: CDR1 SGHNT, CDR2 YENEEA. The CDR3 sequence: CASSLDLTDYGYTF. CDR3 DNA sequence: TGTGCCAGCAGCTTAGATTTGACAGACTATGGCTACACCTTC.

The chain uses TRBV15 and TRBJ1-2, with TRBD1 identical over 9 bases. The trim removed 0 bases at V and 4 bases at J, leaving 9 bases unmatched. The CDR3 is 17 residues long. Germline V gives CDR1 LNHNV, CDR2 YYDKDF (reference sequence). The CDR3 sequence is CATSREGLGQGPYGYTF. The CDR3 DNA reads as TGTGCCACCAGCAGAGAGGGCCTGGGACAGGGCCCCTATGGCTACACCTTC.

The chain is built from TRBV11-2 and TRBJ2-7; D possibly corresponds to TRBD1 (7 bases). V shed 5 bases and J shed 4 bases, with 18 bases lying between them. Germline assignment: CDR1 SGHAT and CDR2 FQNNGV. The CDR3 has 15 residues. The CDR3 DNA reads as TGTGCCAGCAGCCCTAGCGTAGGGGGCGCGTACGAGCAGTACTTC. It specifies CASSPSVGGAYEQYF. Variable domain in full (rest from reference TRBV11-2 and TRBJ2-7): EAGVAQSPRYKIIEKRQSVAFWCNPISGHATLYWYQQILGQGPKLLIQFQNNGVVDDSQLPKDRFSAERLKGVDSTLKIQPAKLEDSAVYLCASSPSVGGAYEQYFGPGTRLTVT.

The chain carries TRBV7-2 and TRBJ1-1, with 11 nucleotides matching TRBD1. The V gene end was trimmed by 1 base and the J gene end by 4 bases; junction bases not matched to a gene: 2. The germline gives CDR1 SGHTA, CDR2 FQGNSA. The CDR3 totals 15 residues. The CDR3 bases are TGTGCCAGCAGCTTAGTCGGGACAGGGGGCACTGAAGCTTTCTTT. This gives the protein CASSLVGTGGTEAFF.

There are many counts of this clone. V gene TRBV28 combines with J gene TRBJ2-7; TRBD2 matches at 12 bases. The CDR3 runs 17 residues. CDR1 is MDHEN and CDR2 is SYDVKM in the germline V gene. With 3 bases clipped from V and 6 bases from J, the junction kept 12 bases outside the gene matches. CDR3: CASSLWNLAGGPGEQYF. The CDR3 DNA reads TGTGCCAGCAGTTTGTGGAATCTAGCGGGAGGGCCCGGCGAGCAGTACTTC.

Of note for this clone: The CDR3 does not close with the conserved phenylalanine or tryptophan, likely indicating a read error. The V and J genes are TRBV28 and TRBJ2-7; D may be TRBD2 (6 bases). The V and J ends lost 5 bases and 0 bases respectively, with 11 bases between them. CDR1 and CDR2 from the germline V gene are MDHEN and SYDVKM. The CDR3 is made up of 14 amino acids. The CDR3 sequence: CASSRTTSSYEQYL. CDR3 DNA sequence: TGTGCCAGCAGTCGGACTACCTCCTCCTACGAGCAGTACCTC.

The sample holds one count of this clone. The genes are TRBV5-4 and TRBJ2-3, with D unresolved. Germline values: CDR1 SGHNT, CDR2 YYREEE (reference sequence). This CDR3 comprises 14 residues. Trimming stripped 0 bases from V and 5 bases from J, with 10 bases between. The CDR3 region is CASSLVGWGDTQYF. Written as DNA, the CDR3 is TGTGCCAGCAGCTTGGTGGGGTGGGGAGATACGCAGTATTTT.

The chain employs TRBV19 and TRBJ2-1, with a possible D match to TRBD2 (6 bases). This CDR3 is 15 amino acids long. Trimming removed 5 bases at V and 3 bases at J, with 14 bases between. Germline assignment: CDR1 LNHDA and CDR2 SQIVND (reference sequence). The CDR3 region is CASSVPGLHYNEQFF. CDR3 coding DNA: TGTGCCAGTAGTGTTCCGGGACTCCACTACAATGAGCAGTTCTTC.

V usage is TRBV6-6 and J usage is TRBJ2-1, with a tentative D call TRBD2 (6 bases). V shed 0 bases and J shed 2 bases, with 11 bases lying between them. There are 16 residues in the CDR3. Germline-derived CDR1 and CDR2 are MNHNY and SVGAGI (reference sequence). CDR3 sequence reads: CASSYSGGGPYNEQFF. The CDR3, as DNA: TGTGCCAGCAGTTACTCCGGGGGAGGTCCCTACAATGAGCAGTTCTTC.

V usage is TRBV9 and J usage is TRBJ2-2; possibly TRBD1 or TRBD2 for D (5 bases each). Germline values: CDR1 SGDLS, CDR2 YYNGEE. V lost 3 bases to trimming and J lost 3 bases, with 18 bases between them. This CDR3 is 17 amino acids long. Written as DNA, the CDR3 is TGTGCCAGCAGCGCGGACGAGGGGAACTCGGACACCGGGGAGCTGTTTTTT. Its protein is CASSADEGNSDTGELFF. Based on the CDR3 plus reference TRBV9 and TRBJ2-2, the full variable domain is DSGVTQTPKHLITATGQRVTLRCSPRSGDLSVYWYQQSLDQGLQFLIQYYNGEERAKGNILERFSAQQFPDLHSELNLSSLELGDSALYFCASSADEGNSDTGELFFGEGSRLTVL.

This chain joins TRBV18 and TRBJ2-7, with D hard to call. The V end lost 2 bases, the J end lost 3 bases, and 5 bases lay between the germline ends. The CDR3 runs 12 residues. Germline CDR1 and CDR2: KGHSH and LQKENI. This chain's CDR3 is CASSPEGYEQYF. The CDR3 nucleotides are TGTGCCAGCTCACCAGAAGGCTACGAGCAGTACTTC. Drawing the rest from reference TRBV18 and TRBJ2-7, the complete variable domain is NAGVMQNPRHLVRRRGQEARLRCSPMKGHSHVYWYRQLPEEGLKFMVYLQKENIIDESGMPKERFSAEFPKEGPSILRIQQVVRGDSAAYFCASSPEGYEQYFGPGTRLTVT.

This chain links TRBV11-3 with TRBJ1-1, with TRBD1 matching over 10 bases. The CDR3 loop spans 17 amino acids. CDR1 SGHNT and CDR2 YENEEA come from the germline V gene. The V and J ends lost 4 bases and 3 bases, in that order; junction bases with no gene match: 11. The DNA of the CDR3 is TGTGCCAGCAGCTCTTACCCGACCGGGACAGGGGACACTGAAGCTTTCTTT. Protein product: CASSSYPTGTGDTEAFF.

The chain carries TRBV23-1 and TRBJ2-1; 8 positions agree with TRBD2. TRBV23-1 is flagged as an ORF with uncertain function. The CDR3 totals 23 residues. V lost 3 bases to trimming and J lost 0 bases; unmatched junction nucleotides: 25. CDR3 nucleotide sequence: TGCGCCAGCAGTCATGGGCAGGAAGGTATCGAGCGGGAGCCCCAAAGCTCCTACAATGAGCAGTTCTTC. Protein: CASSHGQEGIEREPQSSYNEQFF.

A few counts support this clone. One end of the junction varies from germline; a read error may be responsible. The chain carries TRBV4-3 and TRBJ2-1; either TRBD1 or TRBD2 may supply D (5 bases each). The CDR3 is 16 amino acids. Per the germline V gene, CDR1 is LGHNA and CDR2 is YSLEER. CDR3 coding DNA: TGCGCCAGCAGCGAAGACCGGGACCAACTATACAATGAGCAGTTCTTC. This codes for CASSEDRDQLYNEQFF.

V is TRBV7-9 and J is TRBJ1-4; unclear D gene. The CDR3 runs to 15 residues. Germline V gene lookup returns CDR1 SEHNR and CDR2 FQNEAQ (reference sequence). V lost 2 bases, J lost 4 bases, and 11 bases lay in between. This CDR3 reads CASSLLFRGNEKLFF. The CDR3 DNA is TGTGCCAGCAGCTTATTGTTTCGTGGTAATGAAAAACTGTTTTTT. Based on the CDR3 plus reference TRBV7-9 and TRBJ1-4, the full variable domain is DTGVSQNPRHKITKRGQNVTFRCDPISEHNRLYWYRQTLGQGPEFLTYFQNEAQLEKSRLLSDRFSAERPKGSFSTLEIQRTEQGDSAMYLCASSLLFRGNEKLFFGSGTQLSVL.

CDR3 sequence reads: CASSLGLGTYNEQFF. The CDR3 DNA sequence: TGCGCCAGCAGCTTGGGGCTAGGAACGTACAATGAGCAGTTCTTC. This chain connects TRBV5-1 to TRBJ2-1; D is ambiguous. Germline-derived CDR1 and CDR2 are SGHRS and YFSETQ. The CDR3 runs to 15 residues. The V and J ends lost 0 bases and 4 bases respectively, with 11 bases between them.

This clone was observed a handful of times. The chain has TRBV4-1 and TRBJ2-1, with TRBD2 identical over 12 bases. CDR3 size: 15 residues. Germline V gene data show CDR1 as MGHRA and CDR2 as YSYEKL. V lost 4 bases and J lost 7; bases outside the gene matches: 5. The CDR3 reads CASSPWTSGKNEQFF. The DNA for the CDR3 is TGCGCCAGCAGCCCATGGACTAGCGGGAAGAATGAGCAGTTCTTC.

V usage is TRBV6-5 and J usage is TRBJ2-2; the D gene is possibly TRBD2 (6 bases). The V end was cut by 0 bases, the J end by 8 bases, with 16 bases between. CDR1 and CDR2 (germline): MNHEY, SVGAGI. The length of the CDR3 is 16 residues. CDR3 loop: CASSYSNTGRGGELFF. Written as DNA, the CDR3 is TGTGCCAGCAGTTACTCGAATACCGGGAGAGGTGGGGAGCTGTTTTTT.

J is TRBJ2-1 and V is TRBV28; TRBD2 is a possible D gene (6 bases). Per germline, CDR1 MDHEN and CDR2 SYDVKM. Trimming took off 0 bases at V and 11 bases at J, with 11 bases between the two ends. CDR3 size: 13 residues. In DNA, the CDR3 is TGTGCCAGCAGTTTATGGGAGGGTAAAAAGCAGTTCTTC. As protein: CASSLWEGKKQFF.

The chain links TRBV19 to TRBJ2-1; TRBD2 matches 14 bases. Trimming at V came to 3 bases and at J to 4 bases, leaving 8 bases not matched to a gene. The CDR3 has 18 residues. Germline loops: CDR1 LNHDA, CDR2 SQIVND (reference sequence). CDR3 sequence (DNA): TGTGCCAGTAGTATGCCCGGGACTAGCGGGAGTGCTTACAATGAGCAGTTCTTC. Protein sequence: CASSMPGTSGSAYNEQFF. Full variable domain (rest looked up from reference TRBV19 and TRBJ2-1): DGGITQSPKYLFRKEGQNVTLSCEQNLNHDAMYWYRQDPGQGLRLIYYSQIVNDFQKGDIAEGYSVSREKKESFPLTVTSAQKNPTAFYLCASSMPGTSGSAYNEQFFGPGTRLTVL.

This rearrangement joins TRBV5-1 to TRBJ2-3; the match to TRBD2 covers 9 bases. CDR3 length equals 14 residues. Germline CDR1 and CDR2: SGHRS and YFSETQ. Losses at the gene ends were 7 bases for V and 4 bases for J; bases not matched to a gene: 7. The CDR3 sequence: CASAGLAESDTQYF. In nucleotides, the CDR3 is TGCGCCAGCGCGGGACTAGCAGAGTCAGATACGCAGTATTTT.

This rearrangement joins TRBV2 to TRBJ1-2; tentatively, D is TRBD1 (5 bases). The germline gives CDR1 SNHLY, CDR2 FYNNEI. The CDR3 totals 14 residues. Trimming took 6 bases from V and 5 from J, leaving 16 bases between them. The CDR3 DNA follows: TGTGCCAGCAGCCAGGGAGATAAGGGTTATGGCTACACCTTC. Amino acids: CASSQGDKGYGYTF.

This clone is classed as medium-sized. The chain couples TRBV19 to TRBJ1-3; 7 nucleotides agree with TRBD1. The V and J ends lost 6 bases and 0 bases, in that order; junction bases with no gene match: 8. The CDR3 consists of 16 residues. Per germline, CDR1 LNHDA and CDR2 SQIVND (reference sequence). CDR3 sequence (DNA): TGTGCCAGTAGCAGATGGGACAGTTACTCTGGAAACACCATATATTTT. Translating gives CASSRWDSYSGNTIYF. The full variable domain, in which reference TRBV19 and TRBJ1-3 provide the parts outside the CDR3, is DGGITQSPKYLFRKEGQNVTLSCEQNLNHDAMYWYRQDPGQGLRLIYYSQIVNDFQKGDIAEGYSVSREKKESFPLTVTSAQKNPTAFYLCASSRWDSYSGNTIYFGEGSWLTVV.

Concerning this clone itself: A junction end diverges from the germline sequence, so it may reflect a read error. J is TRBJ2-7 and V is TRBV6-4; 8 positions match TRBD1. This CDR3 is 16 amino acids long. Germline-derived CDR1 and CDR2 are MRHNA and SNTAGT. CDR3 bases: TGTGCCAGCAGCGACTCCCCGGACAGGGATACCTACGAGCAGTACTTC. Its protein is CASSDSPDRDTYEQYF.

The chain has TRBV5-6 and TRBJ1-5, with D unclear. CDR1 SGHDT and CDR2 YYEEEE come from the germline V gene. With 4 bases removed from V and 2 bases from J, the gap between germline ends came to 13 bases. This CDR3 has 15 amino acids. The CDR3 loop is CASSRTLAGNQPQHF. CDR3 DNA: TGTGCCAGCAGCCGGACTCTGGCGGGCAATCAGCCCCAGCATTTT. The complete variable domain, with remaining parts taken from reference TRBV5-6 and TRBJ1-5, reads DAGVTQSPTHLIKTRGQQVTLRCSPKSGHDTVSWYQQALGQGPQFIFQYYEEEERQRGNFPDRFSGHQFPNYSSELNVNALLLGDSALYLCASSRTLAGNQPQHFGDGTRLSIL.

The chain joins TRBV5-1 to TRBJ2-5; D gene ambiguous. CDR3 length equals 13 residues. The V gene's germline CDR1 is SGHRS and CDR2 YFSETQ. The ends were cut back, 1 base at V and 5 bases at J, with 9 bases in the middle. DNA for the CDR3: TGCGCCAGCAGCTTGATCCCGGAGGAGACCCAGTACTTC. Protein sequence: CASSLIPEETQYF.

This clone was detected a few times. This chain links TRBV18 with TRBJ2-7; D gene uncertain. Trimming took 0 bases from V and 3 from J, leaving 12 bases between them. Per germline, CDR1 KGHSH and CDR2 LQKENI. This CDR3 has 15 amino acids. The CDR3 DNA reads TGTGCCAGCTCACCACCGGGGTTTGGGGTCTACGAGCAGTACTTC. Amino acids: CASSPPGFGVYEQYF.

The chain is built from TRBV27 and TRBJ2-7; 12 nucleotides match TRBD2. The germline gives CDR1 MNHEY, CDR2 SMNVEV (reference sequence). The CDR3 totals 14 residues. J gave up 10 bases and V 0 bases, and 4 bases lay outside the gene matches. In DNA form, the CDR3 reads TGTGCCAGCAGTTTATCGACTAGCGGGAGAGATCAGTACTTC. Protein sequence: CASSLSTSGRDQYF.